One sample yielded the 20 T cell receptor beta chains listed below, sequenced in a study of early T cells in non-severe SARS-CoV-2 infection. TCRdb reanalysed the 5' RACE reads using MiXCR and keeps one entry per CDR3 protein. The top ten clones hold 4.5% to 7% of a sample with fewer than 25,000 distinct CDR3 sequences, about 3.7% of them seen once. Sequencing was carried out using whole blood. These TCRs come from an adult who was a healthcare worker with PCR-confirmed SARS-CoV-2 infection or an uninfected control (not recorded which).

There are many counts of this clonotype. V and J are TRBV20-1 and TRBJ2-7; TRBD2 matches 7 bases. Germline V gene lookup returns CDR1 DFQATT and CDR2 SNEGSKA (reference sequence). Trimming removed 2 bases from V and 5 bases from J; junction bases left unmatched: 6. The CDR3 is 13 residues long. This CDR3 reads CSARWGGIDEQYF. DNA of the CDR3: TGCAGTGCTAGATGGGGGGGGATCGACGAGCAGTACTTC.

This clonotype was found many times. CDR3 sequence reads: CASSMGQGEGYTF. CDR3 bases: TGTGCCAGCAGCATGGGACAGGGGGAAGGCTACACCTTC. The rearrangement uses TRBV7-6 and TRBJ1-2, with 11 bases fitting TRBD1. Germline-derived CDR1 and CDR2 are SGHVS and FNYEAQ. J gave up 8 bases and V 5 bases, and 4 bases lay outside the gene matches. The CDR3 runs 13 residues.

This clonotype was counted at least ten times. The chain's CDR3 is CASSQDPGGSNEQFF. The CDR3 DNA follows: TGCGCCAGCAGCCAAGATCCAGGCGGTAGCAATGAGCAGTTCTTC. The V and J genes are TRBV4-3 and TRBJ2-1, with D uncertain. Trimming pared 0 bases from V and 6 bases from J, leaving 12 bases between. Germline values: CDR1 LGHNA, CDR2 YSLEER. The CDR3 runs to 15 residues.

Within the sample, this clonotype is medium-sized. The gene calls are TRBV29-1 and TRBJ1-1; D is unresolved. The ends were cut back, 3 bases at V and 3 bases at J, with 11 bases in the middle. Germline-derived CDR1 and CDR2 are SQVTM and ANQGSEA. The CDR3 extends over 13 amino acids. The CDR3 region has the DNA TGCAGCGTTGACGAAGGTGCCGACACTGAAGCTTTCTTT. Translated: CSVDEGADTEAFF.

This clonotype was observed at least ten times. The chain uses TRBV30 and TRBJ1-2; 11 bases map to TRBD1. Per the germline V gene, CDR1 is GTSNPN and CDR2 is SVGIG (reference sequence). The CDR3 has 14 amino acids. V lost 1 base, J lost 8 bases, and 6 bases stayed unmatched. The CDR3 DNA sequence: TGTGCCTGGAGTGGGGACAGGGGGGTCTACGGCTACACCTTC. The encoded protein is CAWSGDRGVYGYTF.

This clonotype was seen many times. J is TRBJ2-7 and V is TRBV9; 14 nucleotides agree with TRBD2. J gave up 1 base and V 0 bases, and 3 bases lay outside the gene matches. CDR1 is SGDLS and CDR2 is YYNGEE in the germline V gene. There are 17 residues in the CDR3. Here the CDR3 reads CASSVGLAGGNSYEQYF. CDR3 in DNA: TGTGCCAGCAGCGTAGGACTAGCGGGAGGGAATTCCTACGAGCAGTACTTC.

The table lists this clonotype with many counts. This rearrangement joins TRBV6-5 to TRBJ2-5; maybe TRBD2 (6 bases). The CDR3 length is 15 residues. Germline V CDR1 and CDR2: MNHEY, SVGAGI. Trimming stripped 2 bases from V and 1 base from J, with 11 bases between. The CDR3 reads CASSYRGTVQETQYF. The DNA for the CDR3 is TGTGCCAGCAGTTACCGCGGGACGGTCCAAGAGACCCAGTACTTC.

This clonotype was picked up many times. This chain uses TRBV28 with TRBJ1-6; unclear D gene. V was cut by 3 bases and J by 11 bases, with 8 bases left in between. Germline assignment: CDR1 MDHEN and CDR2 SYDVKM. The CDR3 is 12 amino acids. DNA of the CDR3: TGTGCCAGCAGTTTTCCCCAAGCACCCCTCCACTTT. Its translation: CASSFPQAPLHF. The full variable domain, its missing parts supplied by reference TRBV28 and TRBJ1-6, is DVKVTQSSRYLVKRTGEKVFLECVQDMDHENMFWYRQDPGLGLRLIYFSYDVKMKEKGDIPEGYSVSREKKERFSLILESASTNQTSMYLCASSFPQAPLHFGNGTRLTVT.

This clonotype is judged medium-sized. The CDR3 DNA follows: TGCGCCAGCACCCTTTTGGGACTAGCGGGAGGCACCTTAATCCACAATGAGCAGTTCTTC. Its translation: CASTLLGLAGGTLIHNEQFF. The rearrangement links TRBV5-1 to TRBJ2-1; 15 bases align to TRBD2. This CDR3 has 20 residues. Germline-derived CDR1 and CDR2 are SGHRS and YFSETQ. V dropped 6 bases and J dropped 5; count of bases not matched to a gene: 18.

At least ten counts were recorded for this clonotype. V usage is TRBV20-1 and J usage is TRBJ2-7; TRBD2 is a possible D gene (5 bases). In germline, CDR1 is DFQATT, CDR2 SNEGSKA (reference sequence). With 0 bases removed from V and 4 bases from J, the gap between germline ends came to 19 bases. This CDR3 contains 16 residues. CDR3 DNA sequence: TGCAGTGCTAGAGATCCCGTCAGCGGCCACTCTTACGAGCAGTACTTC. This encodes CSARDPVSGHSYEQYF.

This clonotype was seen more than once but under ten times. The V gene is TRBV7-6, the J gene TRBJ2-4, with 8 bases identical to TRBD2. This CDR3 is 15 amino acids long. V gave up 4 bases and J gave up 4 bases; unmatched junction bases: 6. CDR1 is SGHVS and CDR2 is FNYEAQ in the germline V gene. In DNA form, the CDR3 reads TGTGCCAGCAGCTCGGGGGGGATGGCAAAAAACATTCAGTACTTC. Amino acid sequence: CASSSGGMAKNIQYF.

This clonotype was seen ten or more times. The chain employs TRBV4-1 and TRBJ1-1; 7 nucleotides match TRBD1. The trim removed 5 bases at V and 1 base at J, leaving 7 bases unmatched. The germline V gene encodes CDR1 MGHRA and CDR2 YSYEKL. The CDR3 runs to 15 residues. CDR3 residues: CASSSRGTENTEAFF. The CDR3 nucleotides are TGCGCCAGCAGCTCCCGGGGGACAGAGAACACTGAAGCTTTCTTT.

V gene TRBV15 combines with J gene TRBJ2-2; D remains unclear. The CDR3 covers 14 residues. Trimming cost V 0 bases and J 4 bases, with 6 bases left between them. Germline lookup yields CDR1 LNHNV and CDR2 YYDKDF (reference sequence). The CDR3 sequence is CATSRERVTGELFF. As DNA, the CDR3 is TGTGCCACCAGCAGAGAAAGGGTCACCGGGGAGCTGTTTTTT.

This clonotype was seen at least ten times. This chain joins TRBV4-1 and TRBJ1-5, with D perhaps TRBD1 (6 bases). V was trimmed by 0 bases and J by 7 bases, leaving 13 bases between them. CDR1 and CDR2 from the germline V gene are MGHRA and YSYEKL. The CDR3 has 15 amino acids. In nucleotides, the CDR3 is TGCGCCAGCAGCCAAGATCTATCTAGGGGGCAGCCCCAGCATTTT. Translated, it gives CASSQDLSRGQPQHF.

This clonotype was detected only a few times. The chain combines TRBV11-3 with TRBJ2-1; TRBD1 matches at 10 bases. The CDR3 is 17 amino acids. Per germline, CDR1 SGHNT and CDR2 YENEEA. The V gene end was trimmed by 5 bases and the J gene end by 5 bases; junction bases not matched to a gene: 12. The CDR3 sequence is CASSPKPGTGDHNEQFF. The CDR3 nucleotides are TGTGCCAGCAGCCCTAAACCCGGGACAGGGGACCACAATGAGCAGTTCTTC.

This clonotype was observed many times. As DNA, the CDR3 is TGTGCCAGCAGTCTCCTCCGGGCCGACGGAAACACTGAAGCTTTCTTT. The encoded protein is CASSLLRADGNTEAFF. The chain joins TRBV27 to TRBJ1-1; D remains ambiguous. Germline lookup yields CDR1 MNHEY and CDR2 SMNVEV (reference sequence). With 5 bases removed from V and 2 bases from J, the gap between germline ends came to 18 bases. There are 16 residues in the CDR3.

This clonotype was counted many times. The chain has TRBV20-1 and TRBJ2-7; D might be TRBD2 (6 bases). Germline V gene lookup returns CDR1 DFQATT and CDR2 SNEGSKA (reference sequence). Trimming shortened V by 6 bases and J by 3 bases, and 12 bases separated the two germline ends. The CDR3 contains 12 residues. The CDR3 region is CSAAGAGYEQYF. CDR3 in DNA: TGCAGTGCCGCAGGAGCGGGCTACGAGCAGTACTTC.

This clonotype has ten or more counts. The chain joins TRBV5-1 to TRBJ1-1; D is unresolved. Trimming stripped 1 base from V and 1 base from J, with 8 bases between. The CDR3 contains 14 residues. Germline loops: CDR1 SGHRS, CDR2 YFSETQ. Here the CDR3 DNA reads TGCGCCAGCAGCTTGACGGGAAAGAACACTGAAGCTTTCTTT. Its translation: CASSLTGKNTEAFF.

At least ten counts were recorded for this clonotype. The CDR3 here is CASSVRDTGTEAFF. The DNA of the CDR3 is TGTGCCAGCAGCGTTCGGGACACGGGCACTGAAGCTTTCTTT. This chain links TRBV11-3 with TRBJ1-1; TRBD1 might be the D (6 bases). The CDR3 extends over 14 amino acids. V was trimmed by 5 bases and J by 4 bases, leaving 14 bases between them. Germline V CDR1 and CDR2: SGHNT, YENEEA.

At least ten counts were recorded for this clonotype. The CDR3 DNA reads TGCAGCGTTGTGTTTGACGGTCCGAATGAGCAGTTCTTC. Encoded protein: CSVVFDGPNEQFF. The V and J genes are TRBV29-1 and TRBJ2-1, with D unresolved. V dropped 4 bases and J dropped 7 bases, with 14 bases sitting between them. The CDR3 is 13 residues long. Germline values: CDR1 SQVTM, CDR2 ANQGSEA.